This entry lists 16 T cell receptor beta chains sequenced from one sample in a study of blood T cell repertoires in COVID-19. TCRdb's copy holds only in-frame clones and misses some; the assay was immunoSEQ multiplex PCR. This sample carries fewer than 250,000 clones, around 89% of them seen once, and the ten largest clones take over 1.5%. Material for sequencing was peripheral blood. The origin of the receptors is a man in his 70s with acute or convalescent COVID-19.

The sample holds a few counts of this clone. This chain joins TRBV3-1 (or the pseudogene TRBV3-2) and TRBJ2-1, with D tentatively TRBD1 (5 bases). Trimming took 3 bases from V and 8 from J, leaving 5 bases between them. Germline CDR1 is LGHDT and CDR2 is YNNKEL (reference sequence). The CDR3 has 11 residues. The CDR3 sequence is CASSQGHEQFF. The CDR3, as DNA: TGTGCCAGCAGCCAGGGGCATGAGCAGTTCTTC.

This clone was detected once. The V and J genes are TRBV24-1 and TRBJ2-3, with unresolved D. Germline V lookup: CDR1 KGHDR, CDR2 SFDVKD. The CDR3 extends over 15 amino acids. The V and J ends lost 1 base and 0 bases respectively, with 7 bases between them. The CDR3 spells CATSDLTESTDTQYF. DNA of the CDR3: TGTGCCACCAGTGATTTAACAGAAAGCACAGATACGCAGTATTTT.

The rearrangement joins TRBV7-2 to TRBJ1-2; 7 positions agree with TRBD1. This CDR3 is built from 13 residues. J was trimmed by 6 bases and V by 1 base; bases with no gene match: 2. Germline loops: CDR1 SGHTA, CDR2 FQGNSA. The CDR3 here is CASSLDRGNGYTF. The CDR3 DNA is TGTGCCAGCAGCTTAGACAGGGGCAATGGCTACACCTTC.

This chain uses TRBV15 with TRBJ2-7, with unresolved D. Germline loops: CDR1 LNHNV, CDR2 YYDKDF (reference sequence). V shed 0 bases and J shed 1 base, with 19 bases lying between them. The CDR3 is made up of 18 amino acids. The chain's CDR3 is CATSREYGSRLRSYEQYF. The CDR3 DNA is TGTGCCACCAGCAGAGAATACGGGTCCCGACTGAGATCCTACGAGCAGTACTTC.

This clone was observed once. CDR3 amino acids: CAISTSGRTDTQYF. The CDR3 DNA reads TGTGCCATCAGTACTAGCGGGAGGACAGATACGCAGTATTTT. This chain joins TRBV10-3 and TRBJ2-3; 12 bases are a match to TRBD2. V dropped 5 bases and J dropped 3; count of bases not matched to a gene: 0. The germline CDR1 and CDR2 sequences are ENHRY and SYGVKD. The CDR3 runs 14 residues.

This clone appeared a few times. CDR3 loop: CASSQDGGEAYGYTF. Here the CDR3 DNA reads TGTGCCAGCAGCCAAGATGGAGGGGAAGCCTATGGCTACACCTTC. The rearrangement uses TRBV3-1 (or the pseudogene TRBV3-2) and TRBJ1-2; weak D call: TRBD1 (5 bases). The CDR3 totals 15 residues. Trimming left V 0 bases short and J 4 bases short, with 12 bases between. Germline CDR1 is LGHDT and CDR2 is YNNKEL (reference sequence).

This rearrangement joins TRBV4-2 to TRBJ1-1; 7 bases match TRBD1. The CDR3 contains 15 residues. The V and J ends lost 2 bases and 1 base, in that order; junction bases with no gene match: 4. Per germline, CDR1 LGHNA and CDR2 YNFKEQ. CDR3 sequence: CASSQRQGPNTEAFF. The CDR3 DNA is TGTGCCAGCAGCCAAAGACAGGGACCGAACACTGAAGCTTTCTTT.

The genes are TRBV5-8 and TRBJ1-1; D call uncertain. Trimming removed 3 bases from V and 11 bases from J, with 17 bases in between. CDR1 is SGHTS, CDR2 YDEGEE, per germline. This CDR3 is built from 13 residues. DNA of the CDR3: TGTGCCAGCAGCTACGGCGCGGCCTCTATGGCTTTCTTT. Protein sequence: CASSYGAASMAFF.

This clone was detected once. V usage is TRBV5-1 and J usage is TRBJ2-2; D is ambiguous. The V end lost 0 bases, the J end lost 0 bases, and 9 bases lay between the germline ends. The CDR3 runs 16 residues. The germline CDR1 and CDR2 sequences are SGHRS and YFSETQ. The DNA for the CDR3 is TGCGCCAGCAGCTTGGGACGGAGTTCGAACACCGGGGAGCTGTTTTTT. It translates to CASSLGRSSNTGELFF.

The V and J genes are TRBV3-1 (or the pseudogene TRBV3-2) and TRBJ2-5, with D tentatively TRBD2 (5 bases). The germline V gene has CDR1 LGHDT and CDR2 YNNKEL (reference sequence). V was cut by 0 bases and J by 0 bases, with 14 bases left in between. The CDR3 runs 17 residues. The DNA for the CDR3 is TGTGCCAGCAGCCAAGATTGCCCAGCGGCCGACCAAGAGACCCAGTACTTC. Translated: CASSQDCPAADQETQYF.

J is TRBJ1-6 and V is TRBV7-2, with D unresolved. Per the germline V gene, CDR1 is SGHTA and CDR2 is FQGNSA. The CDR3 covers 16 residues. Deletions cut 1 base from V and 9 bases from J, with 16 bases between. CDR3 region: CASSLGSGQAASPLHF. The CDR3 region has the DNA TGTGCCAGCAGCTTAGGGAGCGGGCAGGCTGCTTCACCCCTCCACTTT.

The rearrangement uses TRBV7-9 and TRBJ2-3, with 12 bases lining up with TRBD2. The trim removed 3 bases at V and 5 bases at J, leaving 9 bases unmatched. The CDR3 contains 17 residues. Germline V CDR1 and CDR2: SEHNR, FQNEAQ (reference sequence). This CDR3 is CASSFLTSGRKLDTQYF. CDR3 sequence (DNA): TGTGCCAGCAGCTTTTTGACTAGCGGGAGAAAATTAGATACGCAGTATTTT.

The chain combines TRBV5-1 with TRBJ2-2; TRBD2 aligns across 10 bases. There are 20 residues in the CDR3. Germline V gives CDR1 SGHRS, CDR2 YFSETQ. V shed 0 bases and J 0 bases; nucleotides not matched to a gene: 11. The CDR3: CASSLGAASGRKPNTGELFF. The CDR3 DNA is TGCGCCAGCAGCTTGGGGGCGGCTAGCGGGAGAAAGCCGAACACCGGGGAGCTGTTTTTT.

The CDR3 sequence: CSVGADYGYTF. The CDR3, as DNA: TGCAGCGTGGGGGCGGACTATGGCTACACCTTC. The chain recombines TRBV29-1 with TRBJ1-2; tentatively, D is TRBD1 (6 bases). Trimming shortened V by 6 bases and J by 3 bases, and 8 bases separated the two germline ends. The germline V gene encodes CDR1 SQVTM and CDR2 ANQGSEA. The CDR3 has 11 residues.

The rearrangement joins TRBV19 to TRBJ1-5, with 7 bases that match TRBD1. Trimming cost V 7 bases and J 4 bases; bases outside gene matches: 7. Per germline, CDR1 LNHDA and CDR2 SQIVND (reference sequence). This CDR3 comprises 14 residues. In DNA form, the CDR3 reads TGTGCCAGTACCACGACAGGGTTGAATCAGCCCCAGCATTTT. Translation gives CASTTTGLNQPQHF.

The chain carries TRBV27 and TRBJ2-3; 13 bases fit TRBD2. Per germline, CDR1 MNHEY and CDR2 SMNVEV (reference sequence). The CDR3 is 18 residues long. The V gene end was trimmed by 3 bases and the J gene end by 4 bases; junction bases not matched to a gene: 10. CDR3 nucleotide sequence: TGTGCCAGCAGTTTGTCCCGGACTAGCGGGAGTCTCGCAGATACGCAGTATTTT. As protein: CASSLSRTSGSLADTQYF.